These 24 T cell receptor beta chains originate from one sample sequenced in a study of cytomegalovirus exposure and HLA in healthy donors. Primers: 60 Vbeta forward and 13 Jbeta reverse. Generated by immunoSEQ multiplex PCR, the TCRdb table keeps only in-frame clones and is missing some. The sample includes fewer than 80,000 clones, about 81% of them seen just once. Sequencing was performed on PBMCs. These receptor sequences come from a woman aged 25 to 39 in good health and CMV-seronegative.

The chain joins TRBV6-1 to TRBJ2-7, with D possibly matching TRBD1 (6 bases). Germline V gives CDR1 MNHNS, CDR2 SASEGT. V was cut by 3 bases and J by 1 base, with 22 bases left in between. This CDR3 is built from 18 residues. Written as DNA, the CDR3 is TGTGCCAGCAGTGATAGGTATTTCGGGATGACAGGTTCCTACGAGCAGTACTTC. Its translation is CASSDRYFGMTGSYEQYF.

This CDR3 reads CATSEETGDRGPQYF. The CDR3 DNA follows: TGTGCCACCAGCGAGGAGACGGGGGACAGGGGGCCGCAGTATTTT. This chain links TRBV15 with TRBJ2-3; TRBD1 matches 12 bases. CDR1 is LNHNV and CDR2 is YYDKDF in the germline V gene (reference sequence). Trimming cost V 5 bases and J 10 bases; bases outside gene matches: 10. The CDR3 sequence is 15 residues long.

The chain is built from TRBV16 and TRBJ2-1; D call uncertain. The length of the CDR3 is 11 residues. The germline V gene encodes CDR1 KGHSY and CDR2 FQNENV. Trimming stripped 2 bases from V and 9 bases from J, with 5 bases between. The CDR3 region has the DNA TGTGCCAGCAGCCAAGGGCTTGAGCAGTTCTTC. This gives the protein CASSQGLEQFF.

This rearrangement joins TRBV7-9 to TRBJ1-1; D ambiguous. V was clipped by 0 bases and J by 5 bases, with 16 bases between them. CDR1 SEHNR and CDR2 FQNEAQ come from the germline V gene (reference sequence). The CDR3 length is 16 residues. CDR3 protein: CASSLAAPAGFTEAFF. CDR3 nucleotide sequence: TGTGCCAGCAGCTTAGCGGCCCCAGCGGGTTTTACTGAAGCTTTCTTT.

This sequence joins TRBV9 and TRBJ2-5, with D possibly TRBD1 on 6 matching bases. CDR1 is SGDLS, CDR2 YYNGEE, per germline. This CDR3 has 14 residues. Trimming took off 3 bases at V and 1 base at J, with 10 bases between the two ends. CDR3 region: CASSGGQLQETQYF. In DNA form, the CDR3 reads TGTGCCAGCAGCGGCGGACAGCTCCAAGAGACCCAGTACTTC.

This clone was detected a few times. This chain uses TRBV7-9 with TRBJ2-7; D is perhaps TRBD1 (5 bases). CDR3 size: 14 residues. V was shortened by 6 bases and J by 2 bases, with 14 bases between the two germline ends. Germline V gene data show CDR1 as SEHNR and CDR2 as FQNEAQ (reference sequence). The CDR3 sequence: CASSDPDTTYEQYF. The CDR3 DNA is TGTGCCAGCAGTGACCCGGACACCACCTACGAGCAGTACTTC.

The genes are TRBV19 and TRBJ2-3, with a weak D call TRBD2 (5 bases). CDR1 LNHDA and CDR2 SQIVND come from the germline V gene (reference sequence). V lost 5 bases to trimming and J lost 0 bases, with 9 bases between them. The CDR3 extends over 14 amino acids. CDR3 DNA sequence: TGTGCCAGTAGTTTAGCGTCGAGCACAGATACGCAGTATTTT. Translating it yields CASSLASSTDTQYF.

The chain links TRBV28 to TRBJ2-1; 14 bases match TRBD2. Germline V gene lookup returns CDR1 MDHEN and CDR2 SYDVKM. CDR3 length: 15 amino acids. Trimming removed 7 bases from V and 6 bases from J; junction bases left unmatched: 5. CDR3 sequence: CASNLGTSGGNEQFF. CDR3 coding DNA: TGTGCCAGCAACCTTGGGACTAGCGGGGGCAATGAGCAGTTCTTC. The complete variable domain, with remaining parts taken from reference TRBV28 and TRBJ2-1, reads DVKVTQSSRYLVKRTGEKVFLECVQDMDHENMFWYRQDPGLGLRLIYFSYDVKMKEKGDIPEGYSVSREKKERFSLILESASTNQTSMYLCASNLGTSGGNEQFFGPGTRLTVL.

The V call is TRBV5-1, the J call TRBJ2-1, with 10 nucleotides matching TRBD1. The CDR3 length is 17 residues. The germline gives CDR1 SGHRS, CDR2 YFSETQ. Unmatched junction bases numbered 13, after V lost 0 bases and J lost 10 bases. The CDR3 loop reads CASSLEFGTGALGEQFF. The CDR3, as DNA: TGCGCCAGCAGCTTGGAATTCGGGACAGGGGCGTTAGGGGAGCAGTTCTTC.

In its sample, this clone was seen a few times. The chain couples TRBV6-1 to TRBJ1-1, with 8 bases that match TRBD1. Germline assignment: CDR1 MNHNS and CDR2 SASEGT. The CDR3 is 15 amino acids. After removal of 6 bases from V and 1 base from J, the junction contained 7 bases not matched to a gene. The CDR3 here is CASRSRQGQNTEAFF. CDR3 in DNA: TGTGCCAGCAGGAGCCGACAGGGGCAGAACACTGAAGCTTTCTTT.

In this sample, this clone turned up a few times. The rearrangement uses TRBV5-1 and TRBJ2-2; 8 nucleotides line up with TRBD1. CDR3 size: 16 residues. Germline V lookup: CDR1 SGHRS, CDR2 YFSETQ. With V trimmed by 0 bases and J by 1 base, 2 bases remained unmatched. This CDR3 reads CASSLAGTGNTGELFF. CDR3 in DNA: TGCGCCAGCAGCTTGGCGGGGACAGGGAACACCGGGGAGCTGTTTTTT. The full variable domain, rest sourced from reference TRBV5-1 and TRBJ2-2, is KAGVTQTPRYLIKTRGQQVTLSCSPISGHRSVSWYQQTPGQGLQFLFEYFSETQRNKGNFPGRFSGRQFSNSRSEMNVSTLELGDSALYLCASSLAGTGNTGELFFGEGSRLTVL.

This clone turned up a few times. As DNA, the CDR3 is TGTGCCAGCAGGCTACAGGGGGCGGAGGATACGCAGTATTTT. Encoded protein: CASRLQGAEDTQYF. V is TRBV6-5 and J is TRBJ2-3, with 9 bases matching TRBD1. The CDR3 spans 14 residues. Unmatched junction bases numbered 7, after V lost 6 bases and J lost 6 bases. Germline loops: CDR1 MNHEY, CDR2 SVGAGI.

The chain joins TRBV5-8 to TRBJ2-1; TRBD2 matches at 8 bases. From germline, CDR1 is SGHTS and CDR2 YDEGEE. J gave up 5 bases and V 2 bases, and 6 bases lay outside the gene matches. CDR3 size: 15 residues. The CDR3 DNA follows: TGTGCCAGCAGCTTCGGCCAGCGGGGGAACAATGAGCAGTTCTTC. As protein: CASSFGQRGNNEQFF.

This sequence joins TRBV19 and TRBJ1-2; D is uncertain. The V gene's germline CDR1 is LNHDA and CDR2 SQIVND (reference sequence). There are 14 residues in the CDR3. This CDR3 reads CVFFKQEAAYGYTF. CDR3 coding DNA: TGTGTTTTTTTCAAGCAGGAGGCGGCATACGGCTACACCTTC. The whole variable domain, remainder taken from reference TRBV19 and TRBJ1-2, is DGGITQSPKYLFRKEGQNVTLSCEQNLNHDAMYWYRQDPGQGLRLIYYSQIVNDFQKGDIAEGYSVSREKKESFPLTVTSAQKNPTAFYLCVFFKQEAAYGYTFGSGTRLTVV.

The genes are TRBV11-2 and TRBJ2-7; possible D gene TRBD1, 6 bases. This CDR3 contains 17 residues. Between the trimmed V and J ends, which lost 0 bases and 6 bases, there was a span of 21 bases. Germline V gene sequence: CDR1 SGHAT, CDR2 FQNNGV. Written as DNA, the CDR3 is TGTGCCAGCAGCTTAGAGGGGGCAGGGCCTTGGGGGTCCGAGCAGTACTTC. Amino acid sequence: CASSLEGAGPWGSEQYF.

The V and J genes are TRBV28 and TRBJ2-2; D is perhaps TRBD2 (5 bases). This CDR3 is 14 amino acids long. Germline V gene data show CDR1 as MDHEN and CDR2 as SYDVKM. The ends were cut back, 6 bases at V and 3 bases at J, with 11 bases in the middle. The CDR3 spells CASRSGFDTGELFF. The CDR3 DNA reads as TGTGCCAGCAGGTCGGGGTTCGACACCGGGGAGCTGTTTTTT.

The chain has TRBV27 and TRBJ2-7, with a weak D call TRBD2 (6 bases). Germline CDR1 and CDR2: MNHEY and SMNVEV (reference sequence). The V end lost 4 bases, the J end lost 7 bases, and 14 bases lay between the germline ends. The CDR3 length is 13 residues. CDR3 DNA: TGTGCCAGCAGTTCGGGACTCCCCTCAGAGCAGTACGTC. Translation: CASSSGLPSEQYV.

V is TRBV9 and J is TRBJ2-3; D is uncertain. Germline assignment: CDR1 SGDLS and CDR2 YYNGEE. The CDR3 has 15 residues. Trimming took 0 bases from V and 2 from J, leaving 10 bases between them. CDR3 sequence reads: CASSVAVQFTDTQYF. In nucleotides, the CDR3 is TGTGCCAGCAGCGTAGCTGTGCAGTTCACAGATACGCAGTATTTT.

The chain joins TRBV4-1 to TRBJ2-7; D is uncertain. Germline CDR1 reads MGHRA; CDR2 reads YSYEKL. This CDR3 is 16 amino acids long. Trimming pared 3 bases from V and 6 bases from J, leaving 21 bases between. The CDR3 loop reads CASSQHSDVRQGEQYF. In DNA, the CDR3 is TGCGCCAGCAGCCAGCATTCCGATGTCAGACAAGGCGAGCAGTACTTC.

This clone was found once. The J gene is TRBJ2-5, the V gene TRBV6-5; the match to TRBD2 covers 8 bases. V lost 4 bases and J lost 2; bases outside the gene matches: 6. This CDR3 is 15 amino acids long. Germline V CDR1 and CDR2: MNHEY, SVGAGI. The CDR3 nucleotides are TGTGCCAGCAGTTCCGCGGGAGGAGGACAAGAGACCCAGTACTTC. Protein: CASSSAGGGQETQYF.

The V gene is TRBV2, the J gene TRBJ1-2, with D uncertain. The germline gives CDR1 SNHLY, CDR2 FYNNEI. This CDR3 spans 13 amino acids. V lost 1 base, J lost 4 bases, and 7 bases lay in between. The CDR3 loop reads CASSEERVYGYTF. For the CDR3, the DNA is TGTGCCAGCAGTGAAGAGAGGGTCTATGGCTACACCTTC.

The table lists this clone with a few counts. The J gene is TRBJ2-2, the V gene TRBV6-1; TRBD2 agrees at 8 bases. The CDR3 loop spans 13 amino acids. Germline lookup yields CDR1 MNHNS and CDR2 SASEGT. After removal of 8 bases from V and 5 bases from J, the junction contained 4 bases not matched to a gene. The CDR3 reads CASLAGITGELFF. In nucleotides, the CDR3 is TGTGCCAGCTTAGCGGGAATAACCGGGGAGCTGTTTTTT.

The chain recombines TRBV30 with TRBJ1-1; weak D call: TRBD1 (5 bases). This CDR3 region has 14 residues. Germline CDR1 GTSNPN, CDR2 SVGIG (reference sequence). V was clipped by 0 bases and J by 3 bases, with 11 bases between them. The CDR3, as DNA: TGTGCCTGGAGTGTTCTGGACACGCACACTGAAGCTTTCTTT. It yields the protein CAWSVLDTHTEAFF.

The chain uses TRBV18 and TRBJ2-2, with D possibly being TRBD2 (5 bases). CDR3 length: 14 residues. Trimming shortened V by 0 bases and J by 7 bases, and 9 bases separated the two germline ends. CDR1 is KGHSH, CDR2 LQKENI, per germline. CDR3 in amino acids: CASSPPPGNGELFF. In nucleotides, the CDR3 is TGTGCCAGCTCACCACCGCCGGGGAACGGGGAGCTGTTTTTT.